Listed here are 28 T cell receptor beta chains from one sample, sequenced in a study of identifying expanded T cells in peripheral blood. Clones were sequenced by immunoSEQ multiplex PCR, and TCRdb holds only the in-frame ones, with some missing. The sample has around 84,000 clones, approximately 90% seen once. The sequencing input was blood. The receptors derive from a person aged 18 to 69 in good health.

This chain uses TRBV5-1 with TRBJ2-3; tentatively, D is TRBD1 (7 bases). V shed 4 bases and J shed 3 bases, with 21 bases lying between them. CDR1 and CDR2 from the germline V gene are SGHRS and YFSETQ. This CDR3 is built from 17 residues. The CDR3 DNA is TGCGCCAGCAGCCCGGGACTTCTACCGGGACAGACAGATACGCAGTATTTT. Translating gives CASSPGLLPGQTDTQYF.

The V and J genes are TRBV18 and TRBJ2-7, with 11 bases matching TRBD1. With V trimmed by 6 bases and J by 0 bases, 10 bases remained unmatched. This CDR3 is built from 17 residues. The germline gives CDR1 KGHSH, CDR2 LQKENI. This CDR3 is CASSLNSGTGGSYEQYF. Written as DNA, the CDR3 is TGTGCCAGCTCGCTAAATTCCGGGACAGGGGGCTCCTACGAGCAGTACTTC.

The chain is built from TRBV7-9 and TRBJ1-5, with 7 bases aligning to TRBD1. V shed 4 bases, J shed 6 bases, and the junction held 6 bases outside the gene matches. CDR1 SEHNR and CDR2 FQNEAQ come from the germline V gene (reference sequence). The CDR3 runs to 14 residues. CDR3 DNA: TGTGCCAGCAGCTACGCAGGGGGAATTCAGCCCCAGCATTTT. This codes for CASSYAGGIQPQHF.

This clone was seen only once. V usage is TRBV10-1 and J usage is TRBJ1-3, with D unresolved. The CDR3 sequence is 16 residues long. Trimming left V 0 bases short and J 0 bases short, with 9 bases between. Looked up from germline, CDR1 is WNHNN and CDR2 is SYGVQD (reference sequence). CDR3 sequence reads: CASSESVGDSGNTIYF. As DNA, the CDR3 is TGCGCCAGCAGTGAGTCTGTCGGAGACTCTGGAAACACCATATATTTT.

The chain carries TRBV29-1 and TRBJ2-2; D remains unclear. CDR1 and CDR2 from the germline V gene are SQVTM and ANQGSEA. V gave up 2 bases and J gave up 3 bases, with 19 bases separating them. CDR3 size: 17 residues. Here the CDR3 reads CSVESLAPGYDTGELFF. The CDR3 region has the DNA TGCAGCGTTGAATCCCTTGCTCCAGGATACGACACCGGGGAGCTGTTTTTT.

V and J are TRBV9 and TRBJ1-3, with TRBD1 matching 8 bases. This CDR3 comprises 17 residues. Germline V gene data show CDR1 as SGDLS and CDR2 as YYNGEE. The V segment lost 0 bases and the J segment 4 bases; nucleotides outside the gene matches: 9. Written as DNA, the CDR3 is TGTGCCAGCAGCGTAGGTGGGGACAGGTCGGGAGGAAACACCATATATTTT. Translating gives CASSVGGDRSGGNTIYF.

The chain combines TRBV4-3 with TRBJ2-3, with TRBD2 identical over 11 bases. The V and J ends lost 8 bases and 5 bases, in that order; junction bases with no gene match: 15. Germline V lookup: CDR1 LGHNA, CDR2 YSLEER. The CDR3 has 17 amino acids. This CDR3 is CASGNQGVAGGGDTQYF. Written as DNA, the CDR3 is TGCGCCAGCGGAAATCAGGGGGTAGCGGGAGGGGGAGATACGCAGTATTTT.

For the CDR3, the DNA is TGCGCCAGCAGCCGGGACGAGCAGCAGCCCCAGCATTTT. This gives the protein CASSRDEQQPQHF. The chain is built from TRBV4-1 and TRBJ1-5, with D tentatively TRBD1 (5 bases). The CDR3 spans 13 residues. Germline V gene data show CDR1 as MGHRA and CDR2 as YSYEKL. V was cut by 4 bases and J by 7 bases, with 11 bases left in between.

The rearrangement uses TRBV6-4 and TRBJ1-6; D is possibly TRBD1 (6 bases). From germline, CDR1 is MRHNA and CDR2 SNTAGT. Trimming removed 2 bases from V and 4 bases from J, with 9 bases in between. This CDR3 comprises 15 residues. This CDR3 is CASSDGTLYNSPLHF. For the CDR3, the DNA is TGTGCCAGCAGTGACGGGACACTGTATAATTCACCCCTCCACTTT.

The chain combines TRBV6-6 with TRBJ1-2, with 9 nucleotides matching TRBD1. CDR1 and CDR2 from the germline V gene are MNHNY and SVGAGI (reference sequence). J gave up 8 bases and V 4 bases, and 11 bases lay outside the gene matches. This CDR3 has 15 residues. In DNA, the CDR3 is TGTGCCAGCAGTTCGCGGGAACAGGGGGCTGGCGGCTACACCTTC. This codes for CASSSREQGAGGYTF.

V is TRBV7-9 and J is TRBJ2-1; TRBD2 matches 9 bases. Germline-derived CDR1 and CDR2 are SEHNR and FQNEAQ (reference sequence). The V segment lost 4 bases and the J segment 0 bases; nucleotides outside the gene matches: 13. The CDR3 is 19 amino acids. The CDR3: CASSYVGASGEVSYNEQFF. Here the CDR3 DNA reads TGTGCCAGCAGCTACGTAGGGGCTAGCGGGGAGGTCTCCTACAATGAGCAGTTCTTC.

This chain links TRBV7-3 with TRBJ2-1, with 8 bases lining up with TRBD2. CDR1 is SGHTA, CDR2 FQGTGA, per germline. The CDR3 is 16 residues long. After removal of 5 bases from V and 6 bases from J, the junction contained 12 bases not matched to a gene. The DNA of the CDR3 is TGTGCCAGCAGCCCACTAATCGGGACTAGAATCAATGAGCAGTTCTTC. This codes for CASSPLIGTRINEQFF.

The V and J genes are TRBV19 and TRBJ1-1, with D maybe TRBD1 (5 bases). The V end was cut by 5 bases, the J end by 5 bases, with 15 bases between. From germline, CDR1 is LNHDA and CDR2 SQIVND (reference sequence). There are 14 residues in the CDR3. CDR3: CASSPRGGGTEAFF. CDR3 nucleotides: TGTGCCAGTAGTCCACGGGGGGGAGGAACTGAAGCTTTCTTT.

The J gene is TRBJ1-2, the V gene TRBV11-2; no clear D gene. Germline loops: CDR1 SGHAT, CDR2 FQNNGV. The CDR3 contains 14 residues. The V end lost 5 bases, the J end lost 0 bases, and 10 bases lay between the germline ends. The DNA of the CDR3 is TGTGCCAGCAGCCCAATGTTGACTAACTATGGCTACACCTTC. It specifies CASSPMLTNYGYTF.

V gene TRBV7-9 combines with J gene TRBJ2-7; 9 nucleotides agree with TRBD1. Germline V gives CDR1 SEHNR, CDR2 FQNEAQ (reference sequence). This CDR3 contains 14 residues. V lost 6 bases and J lost 3; bases outside the gene matches: 6. The CDR3 protein is CASSGDRENYEQYF. The CDR3 DNA sequence: TGTGCCAGCAGTGGGGACAGGGAAAACTACGAGCAGTACTTC.

The chain links TRBV11-3 to TRBJ2-5; no definite D call. V was cut by 3 bases and J by 0 bases, with 5 bases left in between. Germline V gene lookup returns CDR1 SGHNT and CDR2 YENEEA. The CDR3 runs 13 residues. CDR3 nucleotide sequence: TGTGCCAGCAGCTTCAGGAACCAAGAGACCCAGTACTTC. Encoded protein: CASSFRNQETQYF.

The V gene is TRBV6-5, the J gene TRBJ2-7, with 7 bases lining up with TRBD1. The CDR3 runs to 13 residues. V dropped 7 bases and J dropped 2; count of bases not matched to a gene: 5. Per germline, CDR1 MNHEY and CDR2 SVGAGI. CDR3 DNA: TGTGCCAGCAACAAGGGACAGACCTACGAGCAGTACTTC. It encodes CASNKGQTYEQYF.

The rearrangement links TRBV5-4 to TRBJ2-2; D gene uncertain. Germline-derived CDR1 and CDR2 are SGHNT and YYREEE (reference sequence). Deletions cut 3 bases from V and 0 bases from J, with 0 bases between. This CDR3 region has 12 residues. In DNA form, the CDR3 reads TGTGCCAGCAGCTCGAACACCGGGGAGCTGTTTTTT. Its protein product is CASSSNTGELFF.

The V call is TRBV6-5, the J call TRBJ1-2; D perhaps matches TRBD1 (6 bases). V lost 0 bases, J lost 7 bases, and 12 bases lay in between. Germline values: CDR1 MNHEY, CDR2 SVGAGI. CDR3 length equals 14 residues. The CDR3 loop is CASSYSGARGGYTF. The DNA for the CDR3 is TGTGCCAGCAGTTACTCGGGGGCACGGGGTGGCTACACCTTC.

The chain recombines TRBV5-4 with TRBJ2-2, with D perhaps given as TRBD1 or TRBD2 (6 bases each). Trimming shortened V by 0 bases and J by 0 bases, and 9 bases separated the two germline ends. Per germline, CDR1 SGHNT and CDR2 YYREEE (reference sequence). The length of the CDR3 is 16 residues. Here the CDR3 DNA reads TGTGCCAGCAGCTTGGCCGGGGGCGCGAACACCGGGGAGCTGTTTTTT. Translated: CASSLAGGANTGELFF. The variable domain in full, with the rest retrieved from reference TRBV5-4 and TRBJ2-2, is ETGVTQSPTHLIKTRGQQVTLRCSSQSGHNTVSWYQQALGQGPQFIFQYYREEENGRGNFPPRFSGLQFPNYSSELNVNALELDDSALYLCASSLAGGANTGELFFGEGSRLTVL.

V is TRBV2 and J is TRBJ1-2; D is ambiguous. The length of the CDR3 is 14 residues. Trimming removed 7 bases from V and 8 bases from J, with 20 bases in between. In germline, CDR1 is SNHLY, CDR2 FYNNEI. The CDR3 protein is CASNYGLSLEGYTF. CDR3 DNA sequence: TGTGCCAGCAATTATGGTCTATCTCTGGAAGGCTACACCTTC.

The chain has TRBV9 and TRBJ2-1; 7 bases line up with TRBD1. V was clipped by 3 bases and J by 0 bases; unmatched bases: 9. In germline, CDR1 is SGDLS, CDR2 YYNGEE. CDR3 length: 17 residues. The CDR3 nucleotides read TGTGCCAGCAGCGACACCGGACAGGCGAGCTCCTACAATGAGCAGTTCTTC. It encodes CASSDTGQASSYNEQFF.

This chain joins TRBV7-8 and TRBJ1-5; 10 positions agree with TRBD1. Germline V gene data show CDR1 as SGHVS and CDR2 as FQNEAQ. This CDR3 has 18 residues. V dropped 5 bases and J dropped 7; count of bases not matched to a gene: 17. The CDR3 is CASSGDRGPTKERQPQHF. The CDR3, as DNA: TGTGCCAGCAGCGGCGACAGGGGGCCAACCAAAGAGAGGCAGCCCCAGCATTTT. Looking up the rest from reference TRBV7-8 and TRBJ1-5 gives the full variable domain: GAGVSQSPRYKVAKRGQDVALRCDPISGHVSLFWYQQALGQGPEFLTYFQNEAQLDKSGLPSDRFFAERPEGSVSTLKIQRTQQEDSAVYLCASSGDRGPTKERQPQHFGDGTRLSIL.

The J gene is TRBJ2-1, the V gene TRBV4-2; maybe TRBD1 (6 bases). With 1 base removed from V and 7 bases from J, the gap between germline ends came to 14 bases. Germline V gives CDR1 LGHNA, CDR2 YNFKEQ. The CDR3 length is 15 residues. The CDR3 DNA reads TGTGCCAGCAGCCAAGCCAGGGGAATTGAGAATGAGCAGTTCTTC. This encodes CASSQARGIENEQFF.

The V call is TRBV30, the J call TRBJ2-5; perhaps D is TRBD1 or TRBD2 (5 bases each). The CDR3 extends over 13 amino acids. Germline CDR1 and CDR2: GTSNPN and SVGIG (reference sequence). Trimming stripped 0 bases from V and 5 bases from J, with 10 bases between. The CDR3 spells CAWSVKGTETQYF. In nucleotides, the CDR3 is TGTGCCTGGAGTGTGAAGGGGACGGAGACCCAGTACTTC.

The gene calls are TRBV19 and TRBJ2-2; D not certain. The CDR3 spans 12 residues. The V gene lost 1 base and the J gene lost 7 bases, with 4 bases spanning the gap. Germline values: CDR1 LNHDA, CDR2 SQIVND (reference sequence). CDR3 sequence reads: CASSIGSGELFF. The CDR3 DNA reads TGTGCCAGTAGTATAGGAAGCGGGGAGCTGTTTTTT. Looking up the rest from reference TRBV19 and TRBJ2-2 gives the full variable domain: DGGITQSPKYLFRKEGQNVTLSCEQNLNHDAMYWYRQDPGQGLRLIYYSQIVNDFQKGDIAEGYSVSREKKESFPLTVTSAQKNPTAFYLCASSIGSGELFFGEGSRLTVL.

This chain connects TRBV19 to TRBJ2-7; D is perhaps TRBD1 or TRBD2 (6 bases each). The CDR3 contains 14 residues. The V and J ends lost 4 bases and 7 bases respectively, with 17 bases between them. From germline, CDR1 is LNHDA and CDR2 SQIVND (reference sequence). This CDR3 is CASSKGGHGGEQYF. The CDR3 nucleotides are TGTGCCAGTAGTAAAGGGGGGCACGGAGGTGAGCAGTACTTC.

The count of this clone is one. The V call is TRBV20-1, the J call TRBJ2-7, with a possible D match to TRBD1 (6 bases). This CDR3 is 11 amino acids long. CDR1 is DFQATT and CDR2 is SNEGSKA in the germline V gene (reference sequence). V was clipped by 5 bases and J by 4 bases, with 9 bases between them. CDR3 nucleotide sequence: TGCAGTGCTTTAACAGGGTACGAGCAGTACTTC. Residues: CSALTGYEQYF.